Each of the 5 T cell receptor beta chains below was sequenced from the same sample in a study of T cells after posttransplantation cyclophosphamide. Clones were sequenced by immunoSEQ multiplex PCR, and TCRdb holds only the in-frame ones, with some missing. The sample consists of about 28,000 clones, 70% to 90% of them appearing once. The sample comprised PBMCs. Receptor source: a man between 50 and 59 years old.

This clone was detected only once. The CDR3, as DNA: TGTGCCAGCAGCCCACCCCTCCCGGTACGAGAGACCCAGTACTTC. Protein: CASSPPLPVRETQYF. The V gene is TRBV11-3, the J gene TRBJ2-5, with D unclear. CDR3 length equals 15 residues. CDR1 and CDR2 (germline): SGHNT, YENEEA. V dropped 5 bases and J dropped 4 bases, with 17 bases sitting between them.

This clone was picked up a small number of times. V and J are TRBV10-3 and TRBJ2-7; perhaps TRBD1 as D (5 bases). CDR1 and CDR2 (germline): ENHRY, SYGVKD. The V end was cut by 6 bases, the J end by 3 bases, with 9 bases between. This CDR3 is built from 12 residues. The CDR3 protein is CAIRGVNYEQYF. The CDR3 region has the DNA TGTGCCATCAGAGGGGTTAACTACGAGCAGTACTTC.

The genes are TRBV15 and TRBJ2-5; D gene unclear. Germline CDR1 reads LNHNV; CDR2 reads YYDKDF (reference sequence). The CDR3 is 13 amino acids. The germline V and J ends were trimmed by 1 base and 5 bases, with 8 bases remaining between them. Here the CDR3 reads CATSRGLVETQYF. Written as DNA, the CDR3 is TGTGCCACCAGCAGAGGGCTTGTTGAGACCCAGTACTTC.

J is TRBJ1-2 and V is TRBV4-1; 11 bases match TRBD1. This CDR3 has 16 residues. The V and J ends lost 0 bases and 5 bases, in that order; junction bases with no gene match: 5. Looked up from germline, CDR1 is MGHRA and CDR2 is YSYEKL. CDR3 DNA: TGCGCCAGCAGCCAAGATAGCGGGACAGGGGGATATGGCTACACCTTC. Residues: CASSQDSGTGGYGYTF.

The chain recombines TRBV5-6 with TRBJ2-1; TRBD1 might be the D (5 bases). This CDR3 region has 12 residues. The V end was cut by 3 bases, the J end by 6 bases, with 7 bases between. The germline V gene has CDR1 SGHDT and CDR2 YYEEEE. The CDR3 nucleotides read TGTGCCAGCAGCTCTCAGGGCAATGAGCAGTTCTTC. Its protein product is CASSSQGNEQFF.